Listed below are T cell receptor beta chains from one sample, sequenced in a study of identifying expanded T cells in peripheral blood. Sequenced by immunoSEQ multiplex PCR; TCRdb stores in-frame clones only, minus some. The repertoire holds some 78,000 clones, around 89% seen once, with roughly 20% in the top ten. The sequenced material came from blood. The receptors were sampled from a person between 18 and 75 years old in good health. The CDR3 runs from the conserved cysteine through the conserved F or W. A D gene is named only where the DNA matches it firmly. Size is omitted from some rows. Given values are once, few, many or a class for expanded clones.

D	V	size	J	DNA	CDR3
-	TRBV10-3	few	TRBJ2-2	TGTGCCATCAACGGAAGACCGGGAAACCCGGACGTTTCCGGGGAGCTGTTTTTT	CAINGRPGNPDVSGELFF
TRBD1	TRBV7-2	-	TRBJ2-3	TGTGCCAGCAGCCGTCGACAGGGCGGCTATACGCAGTATTTT	CASSRRQGGYTQYF
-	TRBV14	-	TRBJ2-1	TGTGCCAGCAGCCGATTCCAGGGCACAACCTTCAATGAGCAGTTCTTC	CASSRFQGTTFNEQFF
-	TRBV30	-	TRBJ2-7	TGTGCCTGGAGTGTAAACGGACGGAGCCCTTACGAGCAGTACTTC	CAWSVNGRSPYEQYF
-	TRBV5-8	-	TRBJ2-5	TGTGCCAGCACCATCTTCGGGTACAGCCAAGAGACCCAGTACTTC	CASTIFGYSQETQYF
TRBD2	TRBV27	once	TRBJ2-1	TGTGCCAGCGTTAGCGGGAGGGGCCTTAATGAGCAGTTCTTC	CASVSGRGLNEQFF
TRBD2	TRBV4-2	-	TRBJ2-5	TGTGCCAGCAGCCAAGACCGGACTAGCGCGACCCAGTACTTC	CASSQDRTSATQYF
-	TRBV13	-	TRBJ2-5	TGTGCCAGCAGCCCCTCGGACAGAAAAGAGACCCAGTACTTC	CASSPSDRKETQYF
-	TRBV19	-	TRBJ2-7	TGTGCCAGTAGTATGACCGGGCCGAGGAGGGTCGAGCAGTACTTC	CASSMTGPRRVEQYF
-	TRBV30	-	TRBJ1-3	TGTGCCTGGAGTGTGTCGTCGGGAAACACCATATATTTT	CAWSVSSGNTIYF